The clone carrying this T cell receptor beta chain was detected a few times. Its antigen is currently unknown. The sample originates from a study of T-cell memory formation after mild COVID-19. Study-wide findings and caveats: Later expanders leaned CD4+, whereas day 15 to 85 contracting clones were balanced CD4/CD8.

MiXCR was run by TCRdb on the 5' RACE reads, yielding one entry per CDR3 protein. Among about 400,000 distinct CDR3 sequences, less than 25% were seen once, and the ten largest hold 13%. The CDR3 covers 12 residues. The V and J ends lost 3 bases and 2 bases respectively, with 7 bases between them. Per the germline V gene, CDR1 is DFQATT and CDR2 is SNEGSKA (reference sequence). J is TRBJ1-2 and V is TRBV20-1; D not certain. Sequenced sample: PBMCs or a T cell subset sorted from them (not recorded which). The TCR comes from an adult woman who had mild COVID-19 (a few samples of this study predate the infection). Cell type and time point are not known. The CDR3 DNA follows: TGCAGTGCTAGTTTCCGAAACTATGGCTACACCTTC. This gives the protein CSASFRNYGYTF.